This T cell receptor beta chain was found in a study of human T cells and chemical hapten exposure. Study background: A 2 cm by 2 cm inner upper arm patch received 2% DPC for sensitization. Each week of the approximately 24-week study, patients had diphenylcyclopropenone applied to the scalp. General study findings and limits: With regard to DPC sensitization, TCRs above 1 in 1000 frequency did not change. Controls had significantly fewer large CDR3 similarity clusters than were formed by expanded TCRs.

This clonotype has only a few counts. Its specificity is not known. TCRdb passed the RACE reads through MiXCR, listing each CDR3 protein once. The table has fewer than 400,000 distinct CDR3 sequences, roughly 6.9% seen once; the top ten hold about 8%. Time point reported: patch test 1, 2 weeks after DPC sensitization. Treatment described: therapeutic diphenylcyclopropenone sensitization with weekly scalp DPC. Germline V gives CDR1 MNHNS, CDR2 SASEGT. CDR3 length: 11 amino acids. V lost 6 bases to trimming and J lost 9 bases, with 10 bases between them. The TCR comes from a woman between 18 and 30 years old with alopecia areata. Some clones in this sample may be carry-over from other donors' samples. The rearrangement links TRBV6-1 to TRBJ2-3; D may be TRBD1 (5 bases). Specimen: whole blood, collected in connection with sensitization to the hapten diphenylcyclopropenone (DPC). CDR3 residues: CASSTTVTQYF. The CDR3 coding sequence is TGTGCCAGCAGCACGACAGTCACGCAGTATTTT.